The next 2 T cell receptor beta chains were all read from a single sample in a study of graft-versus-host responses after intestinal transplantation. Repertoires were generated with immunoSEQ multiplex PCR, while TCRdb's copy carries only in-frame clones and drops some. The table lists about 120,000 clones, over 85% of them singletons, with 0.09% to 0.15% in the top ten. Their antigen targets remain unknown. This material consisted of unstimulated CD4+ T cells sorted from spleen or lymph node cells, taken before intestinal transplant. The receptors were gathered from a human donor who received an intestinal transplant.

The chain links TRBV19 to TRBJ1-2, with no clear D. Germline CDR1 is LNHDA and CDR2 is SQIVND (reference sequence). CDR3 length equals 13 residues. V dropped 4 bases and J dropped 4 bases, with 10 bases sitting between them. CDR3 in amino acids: CASSTSKAYGYTF. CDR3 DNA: TGTGCCAGTAGTACCTCAAAGGCCTATGGCTACACCTTC. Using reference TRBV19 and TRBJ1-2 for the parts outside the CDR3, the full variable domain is DGGITQSPKYLFRKEGQNVTLSCEQNLNHDAMYWYRQDPGQGLRLIYYSQIVNDFQKGDIAEGYSVSREKKESFPLTVTSAQKNPTAFYLCASSTSKAYGYTFGSGTRLTVV.

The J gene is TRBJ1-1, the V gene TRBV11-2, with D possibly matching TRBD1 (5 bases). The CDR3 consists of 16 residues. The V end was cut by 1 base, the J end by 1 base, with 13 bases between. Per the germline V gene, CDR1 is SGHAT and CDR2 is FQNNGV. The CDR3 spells CASSLGRGSRNTEAFF. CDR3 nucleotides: TGTGCCAGCAGCTTAGGGCGGGGCAGTAGGAACACTGAAGCTTTCTTT.